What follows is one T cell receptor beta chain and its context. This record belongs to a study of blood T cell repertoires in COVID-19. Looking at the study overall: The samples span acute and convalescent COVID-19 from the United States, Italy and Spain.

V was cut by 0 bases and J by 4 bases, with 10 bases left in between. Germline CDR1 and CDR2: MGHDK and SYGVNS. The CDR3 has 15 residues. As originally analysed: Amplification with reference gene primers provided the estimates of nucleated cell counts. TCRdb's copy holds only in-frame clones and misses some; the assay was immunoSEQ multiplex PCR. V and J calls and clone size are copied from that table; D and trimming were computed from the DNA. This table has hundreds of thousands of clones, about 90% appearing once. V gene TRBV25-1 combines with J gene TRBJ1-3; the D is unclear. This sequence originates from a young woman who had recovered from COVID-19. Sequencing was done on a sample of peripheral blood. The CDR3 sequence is CASSEYKLTGNTIYF. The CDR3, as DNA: TGTGCCAGCAGTGAATATAAACTCACCGGAAACACCATATATTTT.